These 18 T cell receptor beta chains were all obtained from the same sample, sequenced in a study of monozygotic twins with inflammatory bowel disease. No DNA is given; TCRdb re-called the 5' RACE reads and lists each CDR3 protein once. Its table lists nearly 45,000 distinct CDR3 sequences. Material: blood. The receptors here all came from a human donor with ulcerative colitis or Crohn's disease, or a healthy co-twin of an affected twin (not recorded which).

V gene TRBV20-1 combines with J gene TRBJ2-7; absent DNA, TCRdb's TRBD2 call cannot be checked. The germline gives CDR1 DFQATT, CDR2 SNEGSKA (reference sequence). The CDR3 has 14 residues. CDR3 protein: CSAATQREGSEQYF.

CDR3 sequence: CSARDPDRRGSGEAFF. This sequence joins TRBV20-1 and TRBJ1-1; without DNA, the TCRdb call of TRBD1 cannot be checked. The CDR3 sequence is 16 residues long. Germline V gives CDR1 DFQATT, CDR2 SNEGSKA (reference sequence).

This sequence joins TRBV7-2 and TRBJ1-5. Germline V CDR1 and CDR2: SGHTA, FQGNSA. The CDR3 length is 15 residues. CDR3 protein: CASSLALGSNQPQHF. Looking up the rest from reference TRBV7-2 and TRBJ1-5 gives the full variable domain: GAGVSQSPSNKVTEKGKDVELRCDPISGHTALYWYRQSLGQGLEFLIYFQGNSAPDKSGLPSDRFSAERTGGSVSTLTIQRTQQEDSAVYLCASSLALGSNQPQHFGDGTRLSIL.

The J gene is TRBJ2-7, the V gene TRBV20-1; TCRdb returns TRBD2, unconfirmable since there is no DNA. CDR3 length: 15 amino acids. The germline gives CDR1 DFQATT, CDR2 SNEGSKA (reference sequence). CDR3 protein: CSARPAGGKTYEQYF.

This chain uses TRBV5-8 with TRBJ1-2; the D call from TCRdb, TRBD1, cannot be confirmed without DNA. The CDR3 covers 14 residues. Looked up from germline, CDR1 is SGHTS and CDR2 is YDEGEE. CDR3 region: CASRLPGGGYGYTF.

The chain uses TRBV20-1 and TRBJ2-7; the D call of TRBD1 rests on TCRdb alone, since no DNA is present to check it. The CDR3 totals 15 residues. Germline V lookup: CDR1 DFQATT, CDR2 SNEGSKA (reference sequence). CDR3 loop: CSARDLKGTGYEQYF.

The chain uses TRBV12-3 or TRBV12-4 and TRBJ1-2. The CDR3 covers 12 residues. CDR3 loop: CASTRDAHGYTF.

The chain carries TRBV20-1 and TRBJ1-5; with no DNA, the TCRdb D assignment of TRBD1 cannot be verified. The CDR3 sequence is 13 residues long. Germline CDR1 is DFQATT and CDR2 is SNEGSKA (reference sequence). The CDR3 sequence: CSAQRGVNQPQHF.

The chain uses TRBV5-1 and TRBJ1-2; TCRdb proposes TRBD1, but this gene call is untestable without DNA. This CDR3 is 17 amino acids long. Germline loops: CDR1 SGHRS, CDR2 YFSETQ. CDR3 loop: CASSPGQGSFSNYGYTF.

V gene TRBV5-6 combines with J gene TRBJ2-1; TCRdb gives TRBD2 as the D gene, but with no DNA this cannot be confirmed. CDR1 and CDR2 from the germline V gene are SGHDT and YYEEEE. The CDR3 is 13 amino acids. The CDR3 loop reads CASSASLAIEQFF. The full variable domain, in which reference TRBV5-6 and TRBJ2-1 provide the parts outside the CDR3, is DAGVTQSPTHLIKTRGQQVTLRCSPKSGHDTVSWYQQALGQGPQFIFQYYEEEERQRGNFPDRFSGHQFPNYSSELNVNALLLGDSALYLCASSASLAIEQFFGPGTRLTVL.

This sequence joins TRBV7-9 and TRBJ1-6; TCRdb selects TRBD1, and the lack of DNA leaves this call unchecked. Germline CDR1 and CDR2: SEHNR and FQNEAQ (reference sequence). This CDR3 is built from 14 residues. The CDR3 spells CASSPTGLGSPLHF.

This chain connects TRBV12-3 or TRBV12-4 to TRBJ2-3; checking the TCRdb D call of TRBD2 is not possible without DNA. The CDR3 runs to 15 residues. CDR3 sequence: CASSATSGGPDTQYF.

This chain links TRBV18 with TRBJ2-6; there is no DNA to check the TCRdb D call of TRBD1. Germline V gives CDR1 KGHSH, CDR2 LQKENI. The CDR3 contains 16 residues. Here the CDR3 reads CASSNTGISGANVLTF.

This chain links TRBV5-4 with TRBJ1-1; TCRdb designates TRBD1, a call that cannot be tested without DNA. The germline V gene has CDR1 SGHNT and CDR2 YYREEE (reference sequence). The CDR3 is 16 residues long. CDR3 residues: CASSREVGGAYTEAFF.

The V call is TRBV12-3 or TRBV12-4, the J call TRBJ2-6; TCRdb proposes TRBD1, but this gene call is untestable without DNA. This CDR3 contains 14 residues. The chain's CDR3 is CASRTGAGANVLTF.

The V call is TRBV28, the J call TRBJ1-1; TCRdb calls TRBD1, which cannot be checked without DNA. The CDR3 sequence is 13 residues long. Germline values: CDR1 MDHEN, CDR2 SYDVKM. The CDR3 spells CASSQPGHSEAFF.

This chain connects TRBV5-4 to TRBJ1-1; TCRdb proposes TRBD1, but this gene call is untestable without DNA. The CDR3 consists of 15 residues. Looked up from germline, CDR1 is SGHNT and CDR2 is YYREEE (reference sequence). The CDR3 loop is CASSSPITGNAEAFF.

The chain couples TRBV10-3 to TRBJ1-6; the D gene TCRdb calls, TRBD1, cannot be checked with no DNA. Germline loops: CDR1 ENHRY, CDR2 SYGVKD. The CDR3 loop spans 13 amino acids. CDR3: CAISEVRGSPLHF.